This T cell receptor beta chain was obtained from a study of blood T cell repertoires in COVID-19. Overall study context: COVID-19 samples from acute and convalescent phases originated in the United States, Italy and Spain. From T cells, B-cell-depleted T cells, or PBMCs came the material, which was cDNA or gDNA.

CDR3 size: 11 residues. V was cut by 7 bases and J by 2 bases, with 5 bases left in between. CDR1 and CDR2 from the germline V gene are LNHDA and SQIVND (reference sequence). In the original analysis: Amplification of reference gene primers was used by the study to estimate nucleated cell counts. The method was immunoSEQ multiplex PCR; TCRdb's version includes in-frame clones alone and lacks a portion of them. V and J calls and clone size follow that table, whereas D and trimming were derived from the DNA. The table shows 150,000 or so clones, with 87% occurring only once. The specimen was peripheral blood. This sequence joins TRBV19 and TRBJ1-1, with D unclear. This TCR derives from a woman aged 50 to 65 with acute or convalescent COVID-19. CDR3 sequence (DNA): TGTGCCAGTAATCAAAACACTGAAGCTTTCTTT. It encodes CASNQNTEAFF.